This entry lists 14 T cell receptor beta chains sequenced from one sample in a study of vaccination and CD4 T cells after COVID-19. No cognate antigen is known for these TCRs. Indicated treatment: approximately 9-day PBMC culture with coronavirus spike peptide pools or control peptides (ViraFEST assay). At the Johns Hopkins FTIC core, DNA taken from cultured CD4+ T cells was sequenced by way of the Oncomine TCR Beta short-read assay. TCRdb redid the calling of the PCR reads with MiXCR, one entry per CDR3 protein. The sample carries about 19,000 distinct CDR3 sequences, about 50% recorded once. The specimen comprised CD4+ T cells from blood, cultured in vitro, sampled after SARS-CoV-2 vaccination. Source of these receptors: a human donor who had recovered from COVID-19.

The chain carries TRBV19 and TRBJ2-7, with D maybe TRBD1 (6 bases). The V end was cut by 5 bases, the J end by 3 bases, with 11 bases between. The CDR3 totals 13 residues. Germline V CDR1 and CDR2: LNHDA, SQIVND (reference sequence). The CDR3 region is CASSVDSFYEQYF. CDR3 bases: TGTGCCAGTAGTGTGGACAGTTTCTACGAGCAGTACTTC.

This clonotype was picked up a small number of times. The chain links TRBV27 to TRBJ1-6, with 9 bases identical to TRBD1. V lost 3 bases, J lost 2 bases, and 5 bases stayed unmatched. The CDR3 has 17 amino acids. The germline gives CDR1 MNHEY, CDR2 SMNVEV (reference sequence). This CDR3 reads CASSFTGGAAYNSPLHF. For the CDR3, the DNA is TGTGCCAGCAGTTTTACAGGGGGCGCCGCCTATAATTCACCCCTCCACTTT.

The chain joins TRBV5-1 to TRBJ2-1, with D uncertain. The V end was cut by 7 bases, the J end by 8 bases, with 19 bases between. Germline V lookup: CDR1 SGHRS, CDR2 YFSETQ. The CDR3 covers 14 residues. The CDR3 DNA reads TGCGCCAGCGAAAGGGTGACTGCCTCGGATGAGCAGTTCTTC. Residues: CASERVTASDEQFF.

The chain links TRBV19 to TRBJ1-2; D gene ambiguous. This CDR3 has 14 residues. In germline, CDR1 is LNHDA, CDR2 SQIVND (reference sequence). The germline V and J ends were trimmed by 7 bases and 8 bases, with 20 bases remaining between them. The CDR3 loop reads CASTLSRSPAGYTF. CDR3 nucleotide sequence: TGTGCCAGTACCCTATCACGGTCACCCGCCGGCTACACCTTC.

This clonotype turned up a few times. The V gene is TRBV20-1, the J gene TRBJ2-7; 9 nucleotides agree with TRBD2. Germline V gives CDR1 DFQATT, CDR2 SNEGSKA (reference sequence). J lost 3 bases, V lost 1 base, and 4 bases had no gene match. This CDR3 has 14 amino acids. The DNA for the CDR3 is TGCAGTGCTAGAGGGGGACTAGCCTTCTACGAGCAGTACTTC. Its protein is CSARGGLAFYEQYF.

This clonotype was recorded a few times. The chain employs TRBV6-1 and TRBJ2-7; no firm D call. Trimming pared 0 bases from V and 6 bases from J, leaving 12 bases between. The CDR3 has 14 amino acids. Germline-derived CDR1 and CDR2 are MNHNS and SASEGT. The DNA of the CDR3 is TGTGCCAGCAGTGAAGCCGAGATTGGGTCCGAGCAGTACTTC. This sequence encodes CASSEAEIGSEQYF.

This chain connects TRBV7-2 to TRBJ1-1; D ambiguous. The CDR3 runs to 14 residues. The germline V gene has CDR1 SGHTA and CDR2 FQGNSA. Trimming took 0 bases from V and 4 from J, leaving 9 bases between them. CDR3 in amino acids: CASSLAAISTEAFF. The CDR3 coding sequence is TGTGCCAGCAGCTTAGCCGCTATCTCCACTGAAGCTTTCTTT.

The rearrangement joins TRBV12-3 or TRBV12-4 to TRBJ1-5, with D hard to call. Trimming took off 1 base at V and 2 bases at J, with 9 bases between the two ends. This CDR3 has 15 residues. The CDR3 nucleotides are TGTGCCAGCAGTTTAGTGGGCGCCGGCAATCAGCCCCAGCATTTT. Its protein is CASSLVGAGNQPQHF.

The V gene is TRBV7-2, the J gene TRBJ2-7; D possibly corresponds to TRBD2 (6 bases). CDR1 and CDR2 from the germline V gene are SGHTA and FQGNSA. V was trimmed by 1 base and J by 0 bases, leaving 10 bases between them. The CDR3 contains 15 residues. The CDR3 DNA sequence: TGTGCCAGCAGCTTAGAGGGACTCTTCTCCTACGAGCAGTACTTC. Translating it yields CASSLEGLFSYEQYF.

The rearrangement uses TRBV2 and TRBJ1-5, with D unresolved. This CDR3 has 13 residues. V lost 4 bases and J 5 bases, leaving 9 bases between the germline ends. CDR1 is SNHLY and CDR2 is FYNNEI in the germline V gene. Written as DNA, the CDR3 is TGTGCCAGCAGTGTGAAGGGAGATCAGCCCCAGCATTTT. Amino acid sequence: CASSVKGDQPQHF.

This clonotype came up a few times. V and J are TRBV28 and TRBJ2-3, with TRBD2 matching over 9 bases. This CDR3 comprises 16 residues. After removal of 3 bases from V and 1 base from J, the junction contained 5 bases not matched to a gene. Germline assignment: CDR1 MDHEN and CDR2 SYDVKM. This CDR3 is CASSFSRLAGTDTQYF. CDR3 coding DNA: TGTGCCAGCAGTTTCAGTAGACTAGCGGGCACAGATACGCAGTATTTT.

This clonotype was counted a few times. J is TRBJ1-1 and V is TRBV7-2, with 7 bases aligning to TRBD1. With V trimmed by 5 bases and J by 1 base, 4 bases remained unmatched. CDR3 size: 14 residues. CDR1 SGHTA and CDR2 FQGNSA come from the germline V gene. CDR3 amino acids: CASSRGQANTEAFF. The CDR3 nucleotides are TGTGCCAGCAGCAGGGGGCAGGCGAACACTGAAGCTTTCTTT.

The gene calls are TRBV20-1 and TRBJ2-7; D is uncertain. In germline, CDR1 is DFQATT, CDR2 SNEGSKA (reference sequence). Between the trimmed V and J ends, which lost 6 bases and 0 bases, there was a span of 15 bases. The CDR3 runs to 14 residues. The CDR3 DNA follows: TGCAGTGCCACGCGGTCTAGAAGCTCCTACGAGCAGTACTTC. It is translated as CSATRSRSSYEQYF.

The chain employs TRBV5-1 and TRBJ1-2; D unresolved. This CDR3 has 13 residues. V was clipped by 8 bases and J by 9 bases, with 20 bases between them. From germline, CDR1 is SGHRS and CDR2 YFSETQ. CDR3 amino acids: CASNDGGPTSYTF. CDR3 coding DNA: TGCGCCAGTAACGACGGCGGCCCGACGAGCTACACCTTC.